The 19 T cell receptor beta chains given below trace back to one sample, sequenced in a study of T cell changes during pregnancy in multiple sclerosis. Sequencing was performed with immunoSEQ multiplex PCR; in TCRdb, only in-frame clones are kept and a portion is missing. The table has about 46,000 clones, approximately 89% seen once. The sample was CD8+ T cells from peripheral blood mononuclear cells, taken in the second trimester of pregnancy. These receptors originate from a female donor with multiple sclerosis, enrolled in a pregnancy study.

The rearrangement links TRBV19 to TRBJ1-6; TRBD1 might be the D (6 bases). Germline values: CDR1 LNHDA, CDR2 SQIVND (reference sequence). With 5 bases removed from V and 9 bases from J, the gap between germline ends came to 17 bases. CDR3 length: 15 amino acids. This chain's CDR3 is CASSVPGEPSSPLHF. The CDR3 bases are TGTGCCAGTAGTGTTCCAGGGGAACCTAGTTCACCCCTCCACTTT.

This chain uses TRBV30 with TRBJ2-5; D is undetermined. Germline V gene data show CDR1 as GTSNPN and CDR2 as SVGIG (reference sequence). The CDR3 extends over 13 amino acids. The CDR3 sequence: CVVWADPKETQYF. The CDR3 nucleotides read TGTGTGGTCTGGGCCGACCCCAAGGAGACCCAGTACTTC.

This clone was seen a single time. CDR3: CASSLERTGVQSGANVLTF. The CDR3 DNA reads as TGCGCCAGCAGCTTGGAGAGGACAGGGGTTCAATCTGGGGCCAACGTCCTGACTTTC. The chain combines TRBV5-1 with TRBJ2-6, with TRBD1 matching 9 bases. Germline lookup yields CDR1 SGHRS and CDR2 YFSETQ. J was trimmed by 1 base and V by 0 bases; bases with no gene match: 8. The CDR3 loop spans 19 amino acids.

The chain combines TRBV9 with TRBJ2-7; TRBD2 aligns across 7 bases. CDR3 length equals 15 residues. Germline loops: CDR1 SGDLS, CDR2 YYNGEE. V lost 0 bases to trimming and J lost 1 base; unmatched junction nucleotides: 4. In nucleotides, the CDR3 is TGTGCCAGCAGCGTAGGTTGGGAGGGATCCTACGAGCAGTACTTC. It is translated as CASSVGWEGSYEQYF.

The gene calls are TRBV30 and TRBJ2-5, with TRBD2 matching 8 bases. Germline lookup yields CDR1 GTSNPN and CDR2 SVGIG (reference sequence). This CDR3 has 14 residues. Trimming took 1 base from V and 3 from J; bases not matched to a gene: 4. The CDR3 sequence: CAWSGREGEETQYF. Here the CDR3 DNA reads TGTGCCTGGAGTGGCCGGGAGGGGGAAGAGACCCAGTACTTC.

V gene TRBV7-6 combines with J gene TRBJ1-2; D is perhaps TRBD1 (5 bases). Trimming took 5 bases from V and 6 from J, leaving 13 bases between them. This CDR3 is 13 amino acids long. Per the germline V gene, CDR1 is SGHVS and CDR2 is FNYEAQ. The CDR3 spells CASSLSGGDGYTF. CDR3 in DNA: TGTGCCAGCAGCCTAAGCGGGGGGGATGGCTACACCTTC.

Details on this clone: The junction shows a germline mismatch at one end, possibly a read error. The chain links TRBV5-6 to TRBJ2-2; 7 bases match TRBD2. The CDR3 covers 14 residues. The germline CDR1 and CDR2 sequences are SGHDT and YYEEEE. The CDR3 nucleotides are TGTGCCAGCAGCTTGCCCCGGGGCCCGGGGGGGCTGTTTTTT. This gives the protein CASSLPRGPGGLFF.

The chain couples TRBV5-6 to TRBJ1-6; D gene unclear. CDR1 SGHDT and CDR2 YYEEEE come from the germline V gene. This CDR3 is 14 amino acids long. The V end was cut by 7 bases, the J end by 4 bases, with 12 bases between. CDR3 in amino acids: CASGLAGYNSPLHF. The CDR3 nucleotides read TGTGCCAGCGGGCTGGCAGGATATAATTCACCCCTCCACTTT.

The V call is TRBV28, the J call TRBJ2-7, with 8 positions matching TRBD1. This CDR3 region has 15 residues. V lost 6 bases and J lost 3; bases outside the gene matches: 10. Germline CDR1 MDHEN, CDR2 SYDVKM. CDR3 DNA: TGTGCCAGCAGGTTAGGCCCAGGGGGCAGCTACGAGCAGTACTTC. This gives the protein CASRLGPGGSYEQYF.

The chain has TRBV9 and TRBJ2-7, with TRBD1 matching 12 bases. This CDR3 has 15 residues. Trimming at V came to 4 bases and at J to 5 bases, leaving 7 bases not matched to a gene. Germline CDR1 and CDR2: SGDLS and YYNGEE. In nucleotides, the CDR3 is TGTGCCAGCAGCCCCGCCGGGACAGGGGGCGACGAGCAGTACTTC. Residues: CASSPAGTGGDEQYF.

The chain carries TRBV14 and TRBJ2-7; 12 nucleotides line up with TRBD1. Germline trimming cut 4 bases from V and 3 bases from J; bases unmatched to any gene: 7. This CDR3 spans 16 amino acids. Germline CDR1 and CDR2: SGHDN and FVKESK. The CDR3: CASSPGQGAPDYEQYF. CDR3 coding DNA: TGTGCCAGCAGCCCGGGACAGGGGGCGCCGGACTACGAGCAGTACTTC.

The V call is TRBV7-2, the J call TRBJ2-7; TRBD1 matches at 7 bases. The CDR3 contains 14 residues. The V segment lost 1 base and the J segment 11 bases; nucleotides outside the gene matches: 11. Germline values: CDR1 SGHTA, CDR2 FQGNSA. The CDR3 region has the DNA TGTGCCAGCAGCTTAGAAGTTCAGGGGGAATCCGAGTACTTC. Protein: CASSLEVQGESEYF.

This clone was recorded once. This chain joins TRBV4-2 and TRBJ1-4, with 9 positions matching TRBD1. CDR3 length: 15 amino acids. Germline V lookup: CDR1 LGHNA, CDR2 YNFKEQ. With V trimmed by 4 bases and J by 5 bases, 5 bases remained unmatched. The CDR3: CASSLPGQGNEKLFF. CDR3 bases: TGTGCCAGCAGCCTACCGGGACAGGGAAATGAAAAACTGTTTTTT.

The CDR3 is CASRSQGRCTF. As DNA, the CDR3 is TGTGCCAGCAGATCCCAGGGAAGGTGCACCTTC. This sequence joins TRBV6-5 and TRBJ1-2, with D possibly being TRBD1 (5 bases). Germline V gene sequence: CDR1 MNHEY, CDR2 SVGAGI. Trimming took 6 bases from V and 13 from J, leaving 15 bases between them. The CDR3 contains 11 residues.

The chain joins TRBV7-2 to TRBJ1-2; D call uncertain. The germline V gene has CDR1 SGHTA and CDR2 FQGNSA. The CDR3 contains 12 residues. Between the trimmed V and J ends, which lost 6 bases and 7 bases, there was a span of 12 bases. The CDR3 region is CASSVEALGYTF. DNA of the CDR3: TGTGCCAGCAGTGTTGAGGCCCTTGGCTACACCTTC.

This chain joins TRBV14 and TRBJ2-7, with D tentatively TRBD2 (5 bases). The CDR3 extends over 16 amino acids. Between the trimmed V and J ends, which lost 0 bases and 6 bases, there was a span of 18 bases. Germline values: CDR1 SGHDN, CDR2 FVKESK. CDR3 nucleotide sequence: TGTGCCAGCAGCCAAGATTTGGGAGCGCTAGACTCCGAGCAGTACTTC. Protein sequence: CASSQDLGALDSEQYF. Supplemented by reference TRBV14 and TRBJ2-7, the full variable domain reads EAGVTQFPSHSVIEKGQTVTLRCDPISGHDNLYWYRRVMGKEIKFLLHFVKESKQDESGMPNNRFLAERTGGTYSTLKVQPAELEDSGVYFCASSQDLGALDSEQYFGPGTRLTVT.

This chain uses TRBV6-1 with TRBJ1-2, with a tentative D call TRBD1 (6 bases). V was trimmed by 2 bases and J by 7 bases, leaving 14 bases between them. The germline gives CDR1 MNHNS, CDR2 SASEGT. The CDR3 loop spans 14 amino acids. Here the CDR3 reads CASSEWGQGFGYTF. The CDR3 coding sequence is TGTGCCAGCAGTGAATGGGGGCAGGGATTTGGCTACACCTTC.

The genes are TRBV10-3 and TRBJ1-2; no reliable D call. This CDR3 spans 11 amino acids. The germline CDR1 and CDR2 sequences are ENHRY and SYGVKD. V was clipped by 11 bases and J by 3 bases, with 10 bases between them. The CDR3 nucleotides are TGTGCCTCCCTGGCCGACTATGGCTACACCTTC. Translating it yields CASLADYGYTF.

The genes are TRBV29-1 and TRBJ2-5, with TRBD1 identical over 8 bases. V was pared by 1 base and J by 4 bases, with 5 bases of the junction left unmatched. This CDR3 comprises 14 residues. Germline V gene lookup returns CDR1 SQVTM and CDR2 ANQGSEA. This CDR3 is CSVEVGRGLETQYF. The DNA of the CDR3 is TGCAGCGTTGAAGTAGGCAGGGGGCTAGAGACCCAGTACTTC. The whole variable domain, remainder taken from reference TRBV29-1 and TRBJ2-5, is SAVISQKPSRDICQRGTSLTIQCQVDSQVTMMFWYRQQPGQSLTLIATANQGSEATYESGFVIDKFPISRPNLTFSTLTVSNMSPEDSSIYLCSVEVGRGLETQYFGPGTRLLVL.